Presented here are 17 T cell receptor beta chains from one specimen sequenced in a study of blood T cell repertoires in COVID-19. Only in-frame clones appear in the TCRdb table, and some are missing; sequencing was by immunoSEQ multiplex PCR. Here the sample spans about 73,000 clones, roughly three quarters being singletons. Source material: peripheral blood. The receptors come from a man aged 70 or older with COVID-19, enrolled during active disease.

The V call is TRBV6-5, the J call TRBJ1-2, with TRBD1 matching 8 bases. V dropped 5 bases and J dropped 8; count of bases not matched to a gene: 7. CDR1 is MNHEY, CDR2 SVGAGI, per germline. This CDR3 has 13 amino acids. Here the CDR3 reads CASSQQGALGYTF. For the CDR3, the DNA is TGTGCCAGCAGTCAGCAGGGGGCGCTGGGCTACACCTTC.

The gene calls are TRBV27 and TRBJ2-1; no clear D. The V end was cut by 7 bases, the J end by 9 bases, with 10 bases between. Germline loops: CDR1 MNHEY, CDR2 SMNVEV (reference sequence). There are 11 residues in the CDR3. The CDR3 loop is CASTRGVEQFF. CDR3 sequence (DNA): TGTGCCAGCACGAGAGGAGTTGAGCAGTTCTTC.

The gene calls are TRBV9 and TRBJ1-3, with unresolved D. This CDR3 is built from 14 residues. Germline V gene lookup returns CDR1 SGDLS and CDR2 YYNGEE. Trimming stripped 1 base from V and 2 bases from J, with 7 bases between. CDR3 nucleotides: TGTGCCAGCAGCGTAACAGCTACTGGAAACACCATATATTTT. This translates into CASSVTATGNTIYF. Combining the CDR3 with reference TRBV9 and TRBJ1-3 gives the whole variable domain DSGVTQTPKHLITATGQRVTLRCSPRSGDLSVYWYQQSLDQGLQFLIQYYNGEERAKGNILERFSAQQFPDLHSELNLSSLELGDSALYFCASSVTATGNTIYFGEGSWLTVV.

CDR3 in amino acids: CASSLSAGPDTDTQYF. The DNA of the CDR3 is TGTGCCAGCAGTTTATCAGCGGGACCTGACACAGATACGCAGTATTTT. This chain joins TRBV27 and TRBJ2-3; TRBD2 matches at 7 bases. In germline, CDR1 is MNHEY, CDR2 SMNVEV (reference sequence). V shed 0 bases, J shed 2 bases, and the junction held 5 bases outside the gene matches. This CDR3 has 16 residues.

J is TRBJ1-2 and V is TRBV29-1, with 7 positions matching TRBD1. Germline V lookup: CDR1 SQVTM, CDR2 ANQGSEA. With 7 bases clipped from V and 7 bases from J, the junction kept 9 bases outside the gene matches. The CDR3 sequence is 12 residues long. The CDR3 DNA sequence: TGCAGCGGCAACCAGGGGGATAGTGGCTACACCTTC. Amino acids: CSGNQGDSGYTF. Full variable domain (missing parts from reference TRBV29-1 and TRBJ1-2): SAVISQKPSRDICQRGTSLTIQCQVDSQVTMMFWYRQQPGQSLTLIATANQGSEATYESGFVIDKFPISRPNLTFSTLTVSNMSPEDSSIYLCSGNQGDSGYTFGSGTRLTVV.

The chain uses TRBV27 and TRBJ2-1, with 11 positions matching TRBD2. Germline assignment: CDR1 MNHEY and CDR2 SMNVEV (reference sequence). The CDR3 is 16 amino acids. J lost 4 bases, V lost 4 bases, and 6 bases had no gene match. Here the CDR3 reads CASSWLAGGPYNEQFF. The CDR3 DNA reads as TGTGCCAGCAGTTGGTTAGCGGGAGGGCCATACAATGAGCAGTTCTTC.

This clone came up a few times. This chain joins TRBV6-5 and TRBJ1-2; maybe TRBD1 (5 bases). The V gene's germline CDR1 is MNHEY and CDR2 SVGAGI. V shed 6 bases and J shed 0 bases, with 11 bases lying between them. The CDR3 consists of 14 residues. CDR3: CASSRGAANYGYTF. CDR3 DNA: TGTGCCAGCAGCCGCGGGGCAGCTAACTATGGCTACACCTTC.

This clone was seen ten or more times. The chain joins TRBV4-2 to TRBJ2-2; 8 bases are shared with TRBD2. The CDR3 is 16 amino acids. Germline CDR1 and CDR2: LGHNA and YNFKEQ. J lost 2 bases, V lost 4 bases, and 6 bases had no gene match. CDR3 sequence: CASSLWGLENTGELFF. CDR3 in DNA: TGTGCCAGCAGCCTGTGGGGACTAGAAAACACCGGGGAGCTGTTTTTT.

The sample holds a few counts of this clone. A junction end diverges from the germline sequence, so it may reflect a read error. The chain is built from TRBV7-7 and TRBJ1-1, with D tentatively TRBD1 (6 bases). The CDR3 is 13 amino acids. Germline CDR1 and CDR2: SSHAT and FNYEAQ (reference sequence). This chain's CDR3 is CASSLTRGTEAFF. The CDR3 region has the DNA TGTGCTAGCAGCTTGACAAGGGGGACTGAAGCTTTCTTT.

The J gene is TRBJ2-1, the V gene TRBV18, with 8 bases lining up with TRBD2. V dropped 3 bases and J dropped 3; count of bases not matched to a gene: 7. This CDR3 has 16 amino acids. Germline V gives CDR1 KGHSH, CDR2 LQKENI. The CDR3 DNA reads as TGTGCCAGCTCACCCCCCGGGGGGGGAGTCTACAATGAGCAGTTCTTC. It yields the protein CASSPPGGGVYNEQFF.

The chain recombines TRBV14 with TRBJ2-1; 10 positions match TRBD2. Unmatched junction bases numbered 14, after V lost 5 bases and J lost 4 bases. Per germline, CDR1 SGHDN and CDR2 FVKESK. This CDR3 has 18 amino acids. As DNA, the CDR3 is TGTGCCAGCAGCTCTTCGGGGAGAGCTAGCGGGAGTTACAATGAGCAGTTCTTC. Translating gives CASSSSGRASGSYNEQFF.

The chain employs TRBV5-8 and TRBJ1-5, with a possible D match to TRBD1 (5 bases). V lost 0 bases and J lost 6, with 16 bases in between. This CDR3 spans 16 amino acids. Germline V gene sequence: CDR1 SGHTS, CDR2 YDEGEE. CDR3 sequence: CASSLVGGAAGQPQHF. CDR3 DNA: TGTGCCAGCAGCTTGGTGGGAGGGGCGGCAGGTCAGCCCCAGCATTTT.

The V and J genes are TRBV28 and TRBJ1-5, with TRBD1 identical over 7 bases. The junction had 0 bases not matched to a gene; V was cut back by 2 bases and J by 2 bases. Germline CDR1 and CDR2: MDHEN and SYDVKM. The CDR3 covers 14 residues. CDR3 in DNA: TGTGCCAGCAGTTTAGACAGGGGCAATCAGCCCCAGCATTTT. Protein: CASSLDRGNQPQHF.

The rearrangement uses TRBV29-1 and TRBJ2-3; TRBD2 agrees at 12 bases. Trimming at V came to 4 bases and at J to 1 base, leaving 3 bases not matched to a gene. This CDR3 is 15 amino acids long. Germline values: CDR1 SQVTM, CDR2 ANQGSEA. The CDR3 DNA follows: TGCAGCGTTGTACTAGCGGGAGGAGGCACAGATACGCAGTATTTT. Protein: CSVVLAGGGTDTQYF.

The V call is TRBV12-3 or TRBV12-4, the J call TRBJ1-5; 7 bases line up with TRBD1. This CDR3 spans 13 amino acids. V lost 5 bases, J lost 6 bases, and 4 bases stayed unmatched. CDR3 sequence reads: CASSLQGLQPQHF. In nucleotides, the CDR3 is TGTGCCAGCAGTCTACAGGGGCTTCAGCCCCAGCATTTT.

This chain joins TRBV7-9 and TRBJ1-5; TRBD1 is a possible D gene (6 bases). The germline V gene has CDR1 SEHNR and CDR2 FQNEAQ (reference sequence). Trimming pared 1 base from V and 0 bases from J, leaving 16 bases between. The CDR3 is made up of 18 amino acids. The CDR3 region has the DNA TGTGCCAGCAGCTTAGAGACAGGTTTGTCCCGTAGCAATCAGCCCCAGCATTTT. Its protein is CASSLETGLSRSNQPQHF.

This rearrangement joins TRBV14 to TRBJ1-5, with 10 bases identical to TRBD1. Germline values: CDR1 SGHDN, CDR2 FVKESK. V shed 3 bases, J shed 4 bases, and the junction held 3 bases outside the gene matches. The CDR3 runs to 15 residues. In DNA, the CDR3 is TGTGCCAGCAGCCAGGGACAGGGGATTAATCAGCCCCAGCATTTT. This gives the protein CASSQGQGINQPQHF.